The 5 T cell receptor beta chains reported below all come from one sample, sequenced in a study of T and B cells in COVID-19 patients. BIOMED2 TRB-A/B primer pools were used in multiplex TRB PCR. TCRdb re-analysed the multiplex PCR reads in MiXCR, keeping a single row per CDR3 protein. The sample contains under 6,000 distinct CDR3 sequences, about 24% of which appear only once. TRB was amplified from approximately 250-480 ng of blood genomic DNA. The sequencing sample was made of blood. These receptors all come from a human donor with active COVID-19.

The chain couples TRBV20-1 to TRBJ2-3; TRBD2 agrees at 14 bases. There are 18 residues in the CDR3. J lost 3 bases, V lost 6 bases, and 14 bases had no gene match. Germline CDR1 and CDR2: DFQATT and SNEGSKA (reference sequence). CDR3 coding DNA: TGCAGTGCCGGTCTGACTAGCGGGAGGGCCCTCATGACAGATACGCAGTATTTT. This translates into CSAGLTSGRALMTDTQYF.

This clonotype ranks as medium-sized. CDR3 sequence reads: CASSMRDRRSSGNTIYF. The CDR3 DNA reads TGTGCCAGTAGTATGCGGGACCGACGGTCATCTGGAAACACCATATATTTT. The rearrangement uses TRBV19 and TRBJ1-3; perhaps TRBD1 as D (5 bases). From germline, CDR1 is LNHDA and CDR2 SQIVND (reference sequence). The CDR3 length is 17 residues. Trimming took off 3 bases at V and 1 base at J, with 16 bases between the two ends.

V gene TRBV5-1 combines with J gene TRBJ2-3; D unresolved. The CDR3 consists of 14 residues. The germline V and J ends were trimmed by 4 bases and 0 bases, with 9 bases remaining between them. Germline V gene data show CDR1 as SGHRS and CDR2 as YFSETQ. The CDR3 sequence is CASSLAQSTDTQYF. The CDR3 DNA sequence: TGCGCCAGCAGCCTTGCCCAGAGCACAGATACGCAGTATTTT.

The table lists this clonotype with many counts. CDR3 amino acids: CASSYTGTSENEQYF. The CDR3 region has the DNA TGTGCCAGCAGTTACACTGGGACTAGCGAGAACGAGCAGTACTTC. The chain joins TRBV6-6 to TRBJ2-7, with 10 bases that match TRBD2. The germline CDR1 and CDR2 sequences are MNHNY and SVGAGI (reference sequence). The CDR3 is made up of 15 amino acids. V shed 2 bases and J 5 bases; nucleotides not matched to a gene: 6.

By share of the sample, this clonotype is medium-sized. V is TRBV6-1 and J is TRBJ2-2; 9 nucleotides align to TRBD2. Germline CDR1 reads MNHNS; CDR2 reads SASEGT. This CDR3 is 13 amino acids long. The junction had 2 bases not matched to a gene; V was cut back by 7 bases and J by 5 bases. The CDR3 DNA sequence: TGTGCCAGCACGCGGGGGGGGACCGGGGAGCTGTTTTTT. Protein sequence: CASTRGGTGELFF.